The present T cell receptor beta chain was sequenced within a study of control samples from healthy donors and cancer patients. Measured with immunoSEQ multiplex PCR; TCRdb has only the in-frame clones, and not every one. The sample has 190,000 or so clones; 90% to 95% are singletons. This CDR3 has 15 amino acids. V lost 1 base to trimming and J lost 2 bases, with 12 bases between them. The V gene's germline CDR1 is MNHEY and CDR2 SMNVEV (reference sequence). The J gene is TRBJ2-7, the V gene TRBV27; no firm D call. The source of this sequence is a man aged 18 to 29 in good health. The sample taken for sequencing was blood. This chain's CDR3 is CASSLYPGGTYEQYF. The CDR3 nucleotides read TGTGCCAGCAGTTTATATCCAGGTGGCACCTACGAGCAGTACTTC.